These 14 T cell receptor beta chains share one sample of origin, sequenced in a study of blood T cell repertoires in COVID-19. Sequenced by immunoSEQ multiplex PCR; TCRdb stores in-frame clones only, minus some. In the table there are approximately 220,000 clones, around 86% of which are singletons. Sequencing was performed on peripheral blood. These receptors came from a man aged 60-69 years with acute or convalescent COVID-19.

The CDR3 sequence is CASSLDTRGGYTF. The DNA of the CDR3 is TGTGCCAGCAGCTTAGACACCAGGGGTGGCTACACCTTC. This chain links TRBV7-2 with TRBJ1-2; D may be TRBD1 (6 bases). Germline V gene sequence: CDR1 SGHTA, CDR2 FQGNSA. This CDR3 has 13 residues. Trimming removed 1 base at V and 7 bases at J, with 10 bases between. Combining the CDR3 with reference TRBV7-2 and TRBJ1-2 gives the whole variable domain GAGVSQSPSNKVTEKGKDVELRCDPISGHTALYWYRQSLGQGLEFLIYFQGNSAPDKSGLPSDRFSAERTGGSVSTLTIQRTQQEDSAVYLCASSLDTRGGYTFGSGTRLTVV.

The chain has TRBV9 and TRBJ2-1; 12 bases fit TRBD2. This CDR3 comprises 15 residues. Looked up from germline, CDR1 is SGDLS and CDR2 is YYNGEE. With V trimmed by 0 bases and J by 7 bases, 2 bases remained unmatched. The CDR3 is CASSVDLAGGNEQFF. The CDR3 region has the DNA TGTGCCAGCAGCGTAGACCTAGCGGGGGGGAATGAGCAGTTCTTC.

This clone was picked up one time. The chain is built from TRBV10-1 and TRBJ2-7, with D tentatively TRBD2 (6 bases). The CDR3 extends over 18 amino acids. Trimming took 5 bases from V and 3 from J, leaving 26 bases between them. The V gene's germline CDR1 is WNHNN and CDR2 SYGVQD (reference sequence). The CDR3 DNA follows: TGCGCCAGCAGTCCCAGACGGATAAGAGTGGGGGGAGACTACGAGCAGTACTTC. Amino acid sequence: CASSPRRIRVGGDYEQYF.

This sequence joins TRBV19 and TRBJ1-1; D is ambiguous. The germline V gene has CDR1 LNHDA and CDR2 SQIVND (reference sequence). V lost 2 bases to trimming and J lost 4 bases, with 11 bases between them. This CDR3 is 14 amino acids long. The DNA for the CDR3 is TGTGCCAGTAGTATAAGAGGGTGGGGCACTGAAGCTTTCTTT. Translation gives CASSIRGWGTEAFF.

This chain links TRBV28 with TRBJ2-7; no reliable D call. V lost 7 bases and J lost 4, with 11 bases in between. Per germline, CDR1 MDHEN and CDR2 SYDVKM. This CDR3 is 12 amino acids long. The CDR3 reads CASTSHAYEQYF. DNA for the CDR3: TGTGCCAGCACCTCCCACGCGTACGAGCAGTACTTC.

The chain links TRBV6-1 to TRBJ1-5, with D uncertain. The CDR3 covers 19 residues. Trimming pared 1 base from V and 0 bases from J, leaving 19 bases between. Germline V gives CDR1 MNHNS, CDR2 SASEGT. The CDR3, as DNA: TGTGCCAGCAGTGAAGTCACGGTCGGGTGGGTCAATAGCAATCAGCCCCAGCATTTT. It is translated as CASSEVTVGWVNSNQPQHF.

V is TRBV10-3 and J is TRBJ1-1, with D possibly matching TRBD1 (5 bases). The CDR3 has 14 amino acids. Deletions cut 11 bases from V and 5 bases from J, with 21 bases between. Germline-derived CDR1 and CDR2 are ENHRY and SYGVKD. CDR3 amino acids: CAHNTDGGRTEAFF. Written as DNA, the CDR3 is TGTGCCCACAATACGGACGGGGGTAGGACTGAAGCTTTCTTT.

This clone has only one observation. The chain carries TRBV27 and TRBJ1-1; the D is unclear. Germline V CDR1 and CDR2: MNHEY, SMNVEV (reference sequence). Trimming removed 2 bases from V and 0 bases from J, with 13 bases in between. The CDR3 loop spans 16 amino acids. CDR3: CASSLASPPMNTEAFF. DNA of the CDR3: TGTGCCAGCAGTTTAGCCTCCCCCCCTATGAACACTGAAGCTTTCTTT.

This sequence joins TRBV5-1 and TRBJ2-5, with 8 bases lining up with TRBD1. V gave up 4 bases and J gave up 4 bases; unmatched junction bases: 18. CDR3 size: 18 residues. Germline values: CDR1 SGHRS, CDR2 YFSETQ. The CDR3 loop is CASSRGQLGQALLETQYF. The CDR3, as DNA: TGCGCCAGCAGCCGAGGTCAGCTGGGACAGGCTTTATTAGAGACCCAGTACTTC.

This rearrangement joins TRBV11-3 to TRBJ2-1, with D possibly TRBD2 on 6 matching bases. Germline CDR1 is SGHNT and CDR2 is YENEEA. The CDR3 totals 13 residues. V gave up 2 bases and J gave up 8 bases, with 10 bases separating them. CDR3 sequence (DNA): TGTGCCAGCAGCTTAATGGCTAGCGATGAGCAGTTCTTC. As protein: CASSLMASDEQFF. The full variable domain, with the rest looked up from reference TRBV11-3 and TRBJ2-1, is EAGVVQSPRYKIIEKKQPVAFWCNPISGHNTLYWYLQNLGQGPELLIRYENEEAVDDSQLPKDRFSAERLKGVDSTLKIQPAELGDSAVYLCASSLMASDEQFFGPGTRLTVL.

V usage is TRBV29-1 and J usage is TRBJ2-7; 10 bases match TRBD1. Germline V gene data show CDR1 as SQVTM and CDR2 as ANQGSEA. The V segment lost 2 bases and the J segment 2 bases; nucleotides outside the gene matches: 6. CDR3 length equals 15 residues. DNA of the CDR3: TGCAGCGTTGAAACGCCGGGACAGGGGACCTACGAGCAGTACTTC. Translation gives CSVETPGQGTYEQYF.

This chain links TRBV28 with TRBJ2-7, with a tentative D call TRBD2 (5 bases). Germline values: CDR1 MDHEN, CDR2 SYDVKM. The V end lost 1 base, the J end lost 0 bases, and 10 bases lay between the germline ends. The CDR3 contains 15 residues. The CDR3 sequence: CASSLFAGTSYEQYF. The CDR3 bases are TGTGCCAGCAGTTTATTCGCGGGTACCTCCTACGAGCAGTACTTC.

The rearrangement links TRBV9 to TRBJ2-3; D is possibly TRBD2 (6 bases). Germline CDR1 SGDLS, CDR2 YYNGEE. Trimming pared 0 bases from V and 10 bases from J, leaving 15 bases between. The CDR3 has 14 amino acids. DNA for the CDR3: TGTGCCAGCAGCGTAGAAGTTCGGGACTCCTCGCAGTATTTT. Amino acids: CASSVEVRDSSQYF.

The rearrangement uses TRBV6-1 and TRBJ1-4; TRBD1 matches 8 bases. This CDR3 is built from 14 residues. In germline, CDR1 is MNHNS, CDR2 SASEGT. The junction had 4 bases not matched to a gene; V was cut back by 2 bases and J by 8 bases. CDR3 in amino acids: CASSEWGQEEKLFF. The CDR3 DNA reads TGTGCCAGCAGTGAATGGGGACAGGAGGAAAAACTGTTTTTT.